This T cell receptor (beta chain) appears in the sequencing data of a study of OX40 agonist ivuxolimab in advanced cancers. Study summary: Patients were under 90% male with ages roughly 20 to 90, mean 60. Study-wide results and limits: Researchers did not establish what antigens the expanded peripheral T cells target. Averaging showed that CD8+ T cells had more expanded clones than CD4+ did.

Turning to this clone: The antigen remains unidentified.

Sequencing was performed with immunoSEQ multiplex PCR; in TCRdb, only in-frame clones are kept and a portion is missing. The sample contains approximately 87,000 clones, 92% of which appear only once. This CDR3 is built from 17 residues. From germline, CDR1 is LNHDA and CDR2 SQIVND (reference sequence). J lost 6 bases, V lost 7 bases, and 14 bases had no gene match. This clonotype originated in an adult with an advanced solid tumor such as melanoma, head and neck, liver or kidney cancer. The source was CD4+ or CD8+ T cells sorted from blood, collected in a trial of the OX40 agonist ivuxolimab. This chain links TRBV19 with TRBJ2-1, with 11 nucleotides matching TRBD2. DNA for the CDR3: TGTGCCAGTAACCTAGACGGACTAGCGGGCCTCAGCAATGAGCAGTTCTTC. This encodes CASNLDGLAGLSNEQFF.